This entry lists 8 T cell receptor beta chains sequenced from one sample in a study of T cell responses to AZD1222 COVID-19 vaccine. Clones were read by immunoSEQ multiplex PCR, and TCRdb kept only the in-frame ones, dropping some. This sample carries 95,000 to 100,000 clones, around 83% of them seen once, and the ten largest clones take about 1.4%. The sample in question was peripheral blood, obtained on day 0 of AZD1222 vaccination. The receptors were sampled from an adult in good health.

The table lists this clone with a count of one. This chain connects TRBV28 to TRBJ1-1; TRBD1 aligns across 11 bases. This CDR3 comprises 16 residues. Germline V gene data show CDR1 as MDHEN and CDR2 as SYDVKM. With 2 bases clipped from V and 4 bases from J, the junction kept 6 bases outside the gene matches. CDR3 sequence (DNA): TGTGCCAGCAGTTTAAGGACAGGGGGCTTGGGCACTGAAGCTTTCTTT. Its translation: CASSLRTGGLGTEAFF. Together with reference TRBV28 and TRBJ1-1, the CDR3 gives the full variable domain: DVKVTQSSRYLVKRTGEKVFLECVQDMDHENMFWYRQDPGLGLRLIYFSYDVKMKEKGDIPEGYSVSREKKERFSLILESASTNQTSMYLCASSLRTGGLGTEAFFGQGTRLTVV.

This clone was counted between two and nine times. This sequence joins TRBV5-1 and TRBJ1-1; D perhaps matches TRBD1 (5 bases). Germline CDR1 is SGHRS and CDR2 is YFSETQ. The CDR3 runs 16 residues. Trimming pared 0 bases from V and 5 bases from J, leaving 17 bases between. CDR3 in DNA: TGCGCCAGCAGCTTGGCCCCACAGGATTCTTTGACTGAAGCTTTCTTT. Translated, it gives CASSLAPQDSLTEAFF. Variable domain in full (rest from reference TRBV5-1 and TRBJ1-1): KAGVTQTPRYLIKTRGQQVTLSCSPISGHRSVSWYQQTPGQGLQFLFEYFSETQRNKGNFPGRFSGRQFSNSRSEMNVSTLELGDSALYLCASSLAPQDSLTEAFFGQGTRLTVV.

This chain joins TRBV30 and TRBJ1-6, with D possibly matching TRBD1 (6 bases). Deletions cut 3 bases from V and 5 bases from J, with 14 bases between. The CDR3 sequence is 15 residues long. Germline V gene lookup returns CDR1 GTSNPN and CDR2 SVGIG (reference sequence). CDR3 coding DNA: TGTGCCTGGAGGGAGGAGGGGGTAGATAATTCACCCCTCCACTTT. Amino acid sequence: CAWREEGVDNSPLHF.

The CDR3, as DNA: TGTGCCAGCAGACCCCAGGTTTCTAGCGGGAAGAAATACGAGCAGTACTTC. Translation gives CASRPQVSSGKKYEQYF. The V call is TRBV7-2, the J call TRBJ2-7; TRBD2 matches 9 bases. The V segment lost 6 bases and the J segment 4 bases; nucleotides outside the gene matches: 16. The CDR3 consists of 17 residues. Germline lookup yields CDR1 SGHTA and CDR2 FQGNSA. The full variable domain, completed using reference TRBV7-2 and TRBJ2-7, is GAGVSQSPSNKVTEKGKDVELRCDPISGHTALYWYRQSLGQGLEFLIYFQGNSAPDKSGLPSDRFSAERTGGSVSTLTIQRTQQEDSAVYLCASRPQVSSGKKYEQYFGPGTRLTVT.

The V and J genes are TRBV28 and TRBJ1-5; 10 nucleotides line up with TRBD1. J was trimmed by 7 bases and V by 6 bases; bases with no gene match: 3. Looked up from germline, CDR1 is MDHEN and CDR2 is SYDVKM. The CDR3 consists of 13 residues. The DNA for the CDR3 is TGTGCCAGCAGCGGACAGGGGGGGCAGCCCCAGCATTTT. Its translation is CASSGQGGQPQHF.

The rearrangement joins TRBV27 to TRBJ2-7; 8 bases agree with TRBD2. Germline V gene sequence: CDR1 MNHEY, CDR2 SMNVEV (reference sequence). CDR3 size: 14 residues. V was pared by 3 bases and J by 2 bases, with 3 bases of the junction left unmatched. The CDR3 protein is CASSFSGGPYEQYF. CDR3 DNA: TGTGCCAGCAGTTTCTCGGGGGGGCCCTACGAGCAGTACTTC.

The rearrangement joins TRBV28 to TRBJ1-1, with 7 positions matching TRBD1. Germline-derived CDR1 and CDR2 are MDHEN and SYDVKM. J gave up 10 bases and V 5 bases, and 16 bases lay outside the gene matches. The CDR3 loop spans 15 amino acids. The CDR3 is CASSKKGQWRIGAFF. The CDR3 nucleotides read TGTGCCAGCAGTAAAAAGGGACAGTGGAGGATAGGAGCTTTCTTT.

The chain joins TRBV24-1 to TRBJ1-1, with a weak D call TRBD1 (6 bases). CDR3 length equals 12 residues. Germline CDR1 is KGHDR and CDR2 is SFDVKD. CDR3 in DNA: TGTGCGACGGGGCAGGGGATCGCTGAAGCTTTCTTT. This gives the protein CATGQGIAEAFF.